These 3 T cell receptor beta chains came from one sample sequenced in a study of CD8 T cells in ankylosing spondylitis. No antigens are known for them. Overall study results and limits: For ankylosing spondylitis blood, a TCR beta motif of several highly homologous variants appeared characteristic.

TCRdb itself ran the 5' RACE reads through MiXCR, one entry per CDR3 protein. Here the sample spans under 850,000 distinct CDR3 sequences, around 20% being singletons. Sequences were obtained from blood, either unsorted or a sorted T cell fraction (not recorded which). The receptors were sampled from a male donor with ankylosing spondylitis.

The chain has TRBV4-3 and TRBJ2-7; D not certain. Germline V gene sequence: CDR1 LGHNA, CDR2 YSLEER. CDR3 length: 15 amino acids. V was clipped by 1 base and J by 4 bases, with 14 bases between them. The CDR3 sequence: CASSQGVQIVYEQYF. The CDR3 DNA reads TGCGCCAGCAGCCAAGGGGTCCAGATTGTGTACGAGCAGTACTTC.

This chain links TRBV11-2 with TRBJ1-1, with D possibly TRBD1 on 6 matching bases. The V end lost 2 bases, the J end lost 1 base, and 17 bases lay between the germline ends. CDR3 size: 17 residues. CDR1 is SGHAT, CDR2 FQNNGV, per germline. Written as DNA, the CDR3 is TGTGCCAGCAGCTTACTGGGCCCTGGGGGGCCGAACACTGAAGCTTTCTTT. Translating gives CASSLLGPGGPNTEAFF.

This clonotype was observed a handful of times. The V call is TRBV2, the J call TRBJ1-1, with D possibly matching TRBD1 (5 bases). Germline CDR1 reads SNHLY; CDR2 reads FYNNEI. Trimming left V 6 bases short and J 7 bases short, with 9 bases between. There are 11 residues in the CDR3. Written as DNA, the CDR3 is TGTGCCAGCAGGAGGGACGGTGAAGCTTTCTTT. Translation gives CASRRDGEAFF.